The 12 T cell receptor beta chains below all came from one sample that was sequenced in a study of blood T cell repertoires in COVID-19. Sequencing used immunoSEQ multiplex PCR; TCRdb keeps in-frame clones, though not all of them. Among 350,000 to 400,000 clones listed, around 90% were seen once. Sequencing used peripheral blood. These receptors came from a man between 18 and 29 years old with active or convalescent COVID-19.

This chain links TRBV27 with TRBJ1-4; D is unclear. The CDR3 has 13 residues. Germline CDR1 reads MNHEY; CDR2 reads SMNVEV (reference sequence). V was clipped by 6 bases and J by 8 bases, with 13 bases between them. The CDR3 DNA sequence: TGTGCCAGCAGGCCCCGCGGTGACGAAAAACTGTTTTTT. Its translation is CASRPRGDEKLFF.

In nucleotides, the CDR3 is TGTGCCAGCAGCGCGGGGACAGGCTCTAGGGAGCAGTACTTC. Translation: CASSAGTGSREQYF. The V and J genes are TRBV5-6 and TRBJ2-7; 8 nucleotides agree with TRBD1. V lost 4 bases and J lost 7; bases outside the gene matches: 10. The CDR3 runs to 14 residues. The germline V gene encodes CDR1 SGHDT and CDR2 YYEEEE.

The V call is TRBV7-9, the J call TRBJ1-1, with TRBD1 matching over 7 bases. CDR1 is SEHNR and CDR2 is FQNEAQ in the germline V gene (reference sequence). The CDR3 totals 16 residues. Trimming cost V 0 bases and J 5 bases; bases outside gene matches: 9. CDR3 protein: CASSLAVGGFRTEAFF. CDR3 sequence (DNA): TGTGCCAGCAGCTTAGCGGTAGGGGGCTTCCGTACTGAAGCTTTCTTT.

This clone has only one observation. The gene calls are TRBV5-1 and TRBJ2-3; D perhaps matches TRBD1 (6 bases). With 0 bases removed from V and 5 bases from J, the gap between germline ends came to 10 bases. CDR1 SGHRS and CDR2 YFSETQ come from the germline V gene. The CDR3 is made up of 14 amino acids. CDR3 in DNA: TGCGCCAGCAGCTTGGGGGGGCTCAAAGATACGCAGTATTTT. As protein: CASSLGGLKDTQYF.

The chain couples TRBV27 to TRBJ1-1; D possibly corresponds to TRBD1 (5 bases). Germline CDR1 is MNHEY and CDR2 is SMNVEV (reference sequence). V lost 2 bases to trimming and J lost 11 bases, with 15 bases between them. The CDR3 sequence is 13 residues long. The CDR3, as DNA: TGTGCCAGCAGTTTACCGCCGGGGGGTAGGGCTTTCTTT. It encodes CASSLPPGGRAFF.

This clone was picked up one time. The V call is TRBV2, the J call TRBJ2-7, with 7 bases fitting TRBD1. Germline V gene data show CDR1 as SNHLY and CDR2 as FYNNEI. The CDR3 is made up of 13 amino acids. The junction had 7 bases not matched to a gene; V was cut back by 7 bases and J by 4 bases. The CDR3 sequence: CASITETGYEQYF. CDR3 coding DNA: TGTGCCAGCATCACGGAGACAGGGTACGAGCAGTACTTC.

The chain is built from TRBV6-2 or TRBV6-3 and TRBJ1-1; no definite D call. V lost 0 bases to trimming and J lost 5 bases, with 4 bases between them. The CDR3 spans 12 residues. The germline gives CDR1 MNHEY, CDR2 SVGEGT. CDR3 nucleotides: TGTGCCAGCAGTTACTCTCGTACTGAAGCTTTCTTT. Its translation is CASSYSRTEAFF.

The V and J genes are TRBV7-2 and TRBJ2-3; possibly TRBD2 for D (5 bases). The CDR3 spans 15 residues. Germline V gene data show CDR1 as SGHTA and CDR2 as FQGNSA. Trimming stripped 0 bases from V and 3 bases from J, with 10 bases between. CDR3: CASSLAPLATDTQYF. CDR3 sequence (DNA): TGTGCCAGCAGCTTAGCTCCCTTAGCGACAGATACGCAGTATTTT.

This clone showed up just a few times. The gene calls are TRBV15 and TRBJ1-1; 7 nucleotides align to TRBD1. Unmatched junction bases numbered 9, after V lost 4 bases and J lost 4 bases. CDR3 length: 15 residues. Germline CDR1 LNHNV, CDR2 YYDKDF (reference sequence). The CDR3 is CATSKPPGGTTEAFF. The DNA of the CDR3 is TGTGCCACCAGCAAACCTCCAGGGGGGACCACTGAAGCTTTCTTT. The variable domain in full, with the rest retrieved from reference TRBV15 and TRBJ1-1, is DAMVIQNPRYQVTQFGKPVTLSCSQTLNHNVMYWYQQKSSQAPKLLFHYYDKDFNNEADTPDNFQSRRPNTSFCFLDIRSPGLGDTAMYLCATSKPPGGTTEAFFGQGTRLTVV.

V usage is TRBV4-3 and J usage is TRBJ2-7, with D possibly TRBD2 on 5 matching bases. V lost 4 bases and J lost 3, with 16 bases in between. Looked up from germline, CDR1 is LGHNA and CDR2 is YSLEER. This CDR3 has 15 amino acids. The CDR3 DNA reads TGCGCCAGCAGCCCCCGGAGGATCGGATTCTACGAGCAGTACTTC. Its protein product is CASSPRRIGFYEQYF.

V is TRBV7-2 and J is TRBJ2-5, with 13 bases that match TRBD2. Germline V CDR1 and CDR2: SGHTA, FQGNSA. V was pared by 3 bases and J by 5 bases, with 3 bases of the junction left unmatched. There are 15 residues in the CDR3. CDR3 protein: CASSLTSGGTETQYF. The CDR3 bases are TGTGCCAGCAGCTTGACTAGCGGGGGGACCGAGACCCAGTACTTC. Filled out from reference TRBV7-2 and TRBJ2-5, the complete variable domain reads GAGVSQSPSNKVTEKGKDVELRCDPISGHTALYWYRQSLGQGLEFLIYFQGNSAPDKSGLPSDRFSAERTGGSVSTLTIQRTQQEDSAVYLCASSLTSGGTETQYFGPGTRLLVL.

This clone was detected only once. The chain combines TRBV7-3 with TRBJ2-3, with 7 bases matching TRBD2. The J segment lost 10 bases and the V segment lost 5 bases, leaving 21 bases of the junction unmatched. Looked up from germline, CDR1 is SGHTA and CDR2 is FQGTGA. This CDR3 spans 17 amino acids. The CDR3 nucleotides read TGTGCCAGCAGCCCCTGGGAGGTGACTAGCCCATCTCGTGCGCAGTATTTT. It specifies CASSPWEVTSPSRAQYF.